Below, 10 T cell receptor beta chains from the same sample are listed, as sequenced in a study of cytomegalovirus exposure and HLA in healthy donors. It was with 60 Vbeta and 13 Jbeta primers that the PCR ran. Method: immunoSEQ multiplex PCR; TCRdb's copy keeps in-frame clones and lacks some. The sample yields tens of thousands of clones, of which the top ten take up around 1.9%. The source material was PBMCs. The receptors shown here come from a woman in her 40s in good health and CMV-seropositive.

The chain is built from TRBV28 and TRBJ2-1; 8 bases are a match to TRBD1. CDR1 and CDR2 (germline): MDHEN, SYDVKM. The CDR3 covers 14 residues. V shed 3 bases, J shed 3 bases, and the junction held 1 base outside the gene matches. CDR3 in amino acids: CASSLTGVYNEQFF. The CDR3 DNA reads TGTGCCAGCAGTTTGACAGGGGTCTACAATGAGCAGTTCTTC.

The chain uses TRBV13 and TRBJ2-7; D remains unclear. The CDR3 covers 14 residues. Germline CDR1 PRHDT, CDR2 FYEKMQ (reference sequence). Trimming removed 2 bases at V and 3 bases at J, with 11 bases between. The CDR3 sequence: CASSLQPTLYEQYF. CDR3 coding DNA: TGTGCCAGCAGCTTACAACCGACTCTCTACGAGCAGTACTTC.

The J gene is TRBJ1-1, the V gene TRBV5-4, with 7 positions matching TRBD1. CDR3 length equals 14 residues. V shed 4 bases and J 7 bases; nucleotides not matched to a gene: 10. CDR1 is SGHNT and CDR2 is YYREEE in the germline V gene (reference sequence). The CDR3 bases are TGTGCCAGCAGCACAATACAGGGGAGGAATGAAGCTTTCTTT. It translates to CASSTIQGRNEAFF.

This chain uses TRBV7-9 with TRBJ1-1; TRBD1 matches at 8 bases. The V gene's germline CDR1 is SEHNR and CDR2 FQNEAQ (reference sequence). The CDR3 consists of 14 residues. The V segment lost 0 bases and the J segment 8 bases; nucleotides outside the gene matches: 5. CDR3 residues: CASSLAVQGGEAFF. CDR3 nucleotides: TGTGCCAGCAGCTTAGCGGTACAGGGGGGCGAAGCTTTCTTT. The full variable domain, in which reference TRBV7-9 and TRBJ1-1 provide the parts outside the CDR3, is DTGVSQNPRHKITKRGQNVTFRCDPISEHNRLYWYRQTLGQGPEFLTYFQNEAQLEKSRLLSDRFSAERPKGSFSTLEIQRTEQGDSAMYLCASSLAVQGGEAFFGQGTRLTVV.

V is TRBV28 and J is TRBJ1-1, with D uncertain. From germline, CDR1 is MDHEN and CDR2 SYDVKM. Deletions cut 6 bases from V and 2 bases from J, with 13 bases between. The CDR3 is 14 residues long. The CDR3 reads CASSPAGANTEAFF. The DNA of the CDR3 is TGTGCCAGCAGCCCTGCGGGCGCCAACACTGAAGCTTTCTTT.

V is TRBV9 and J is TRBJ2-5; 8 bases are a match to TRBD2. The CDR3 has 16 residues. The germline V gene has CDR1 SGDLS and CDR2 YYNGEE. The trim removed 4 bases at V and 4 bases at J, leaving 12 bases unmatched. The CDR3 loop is CASSPSGGGRGETQYF. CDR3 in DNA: TGTGCCAGCAGCCCCTCGGGGGGGGGCCGGGGAGAGACCCAGTACTTC.

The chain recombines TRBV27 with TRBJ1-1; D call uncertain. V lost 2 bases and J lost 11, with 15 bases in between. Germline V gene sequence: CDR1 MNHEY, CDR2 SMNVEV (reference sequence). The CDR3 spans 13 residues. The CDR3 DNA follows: TGTGCCAGCAGTTTAGCGGGATCGAGTAGGGCTTTCTTT. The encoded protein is CASSLAGSSRAFF.

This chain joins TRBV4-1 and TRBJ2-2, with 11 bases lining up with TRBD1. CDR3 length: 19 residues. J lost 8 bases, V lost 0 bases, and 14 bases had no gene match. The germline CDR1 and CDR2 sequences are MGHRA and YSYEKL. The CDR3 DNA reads TGCGCCAGCAGCCAAGATCTATTCGGGACAGGGGGTCCAGGAGGGGAGCTGTTTTTT. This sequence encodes CASSQDLFGTGGPGGELFF.

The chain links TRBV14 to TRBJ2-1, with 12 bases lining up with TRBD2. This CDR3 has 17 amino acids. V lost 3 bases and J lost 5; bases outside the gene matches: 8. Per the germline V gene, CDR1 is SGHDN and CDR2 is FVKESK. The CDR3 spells CASSQRRTSGMNNEQFF. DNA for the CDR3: TGTGCCAGCAGCCAGCGGAGGACTAGCGGGATGAACAATGAGCAGTTCTTC. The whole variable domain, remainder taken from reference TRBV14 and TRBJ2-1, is EAGVTQFPSHSVIEKGQTVTLRCDPISGHDNLYWYRRVMGKEIKFLLHFVKESKQDESGMPNNRFLAERTGGTYSTLKVQPAELEDSGVYFCASSQRRTSGMNNEQFFGPGTRLTVL.

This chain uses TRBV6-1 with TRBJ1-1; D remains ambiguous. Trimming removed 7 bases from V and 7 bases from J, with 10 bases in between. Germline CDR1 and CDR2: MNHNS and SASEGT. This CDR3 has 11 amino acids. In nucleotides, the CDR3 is TGTGCCAGCACCGAAAGAGGTGAAGCTTTCTTT. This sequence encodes CASTERGEAFF.